Listed below are T cell receptor beta chains from one sample, sequenced in a study of cytomegalovirus exposure and HLA in healthy donors. TCRdb's copy holds only in-frame clones and misses some; the assay was immunoSEQ multiplex PCR. In the table there are around 89,000 clones, 76% of which are singletons. Sequencing was done on a sample of PBMCs. The receptor set was obtained from a man aged 35 to 55 in good health and CMV-seronegative. CDR3s include the opening cysteine and the closing phenylalanine or tryptophan. Each record gives: D gene, clone size, J gene, V gene, CDR3 DNA, CDR3 protein. D genes are given only for firm matches. Clone size is given for some rows only: seen once, a few or many times, or a class if the clone is expanded.

. . TRBJ2-1 TRBV5-1 TGCGCCAGCAGCTTAGGGGGGGGGCTCTACAATGAGCAGTTCTTC CASSLGGGLYNEQFF
TRBD1 . TRBJ2-3 TRBV5-6 TGTGCCAGCAGCTTGGTGGTGACAGGGAGAACAGATACGCAGTATTTT CASSLVVTGRTDTQYF
TRBD2 once TRBJ2-1 TRBV7-9 TGTGCCAGCAGCGGAGCAACGGAGGGCGGGAGCTCCTACAATGAGCAGTTCTTC CASSGATEGGSSYNEQFF
TRBD1 . TRBJ1-1 TRBV30 TGTGCCTGGAGTGTAACCCGACAGGGTATCACTGAAGCTTTCTTT CAWSVTRQGITEAFF
TRBD1 once TRBJ2-7 TRBV2 TGTGCCACGACAGGGGGCCCCCCCTACGAGCAGTACTTC CATTGGPPYEQYF
TRBD2 . TRBJ2-1 TRBV6-4 TGTGCCAGCAGCGAGACTAGCGGGGGGTCGGGAAGCTCCTACAATGAGCAGTTCTTC CASSETSGGSGSSYNEQFF
. . TRBJ2-7 TRBV11-2 TGTGCCAGCAGCTTCCTCAGGTCCGAGCAGTACTTC CASSFLRSEQYF
. . TRBJ1-1 TRBV5-1 TGCGCCAGCAGCTTGGGTCAGAAAGTGACTGAAGCTTTCTTT CASSLGQKVTEAFF
. . TRBJ1-1 TRBV28 TGTGCCAGCAGTTTCATCGGGACTGAAGCTTTCTTT CASSFIGTEAFF
. few TRBJ2-7 TRBV9 TGTGCCAGCAGCGTAGGGGCAGGGAATAGGTACGAGCAGTACTTC CASSVGAGNRYEQYF
. . TRBJ1-1 TRBV30 TGTGCCTGGTCGGGACTCAGGAACACTGAAGCTTTCTTT CAWSGLRNTEAFF
. . TRBJ2-2 TRBV19 TGTGCAACGGAGGTGCAGGGGAGCACCGGGGAGCTGTTTTTT CATEVQGSTGELFF
. . TRBJ2-1 TRBV6-1 TGTGCCAGCAGCACCCTTAGTCCCGATGAGCAGTTCTTC CASSTLSPDEQFF
. few TRBJ1-6 TRBV2 TGTGCCAGCAGTAGGGACATTAGAAGCTCACCCCTCCACTTT CASSRDIRSSPLHF
TRBD2 . TRBJ2-5 TRBV5-1 TGCGCCAGCAGCAGGACTAGCGAAGAGACCCAGTACTTC CASSRTSEETQYF
. . TRBJ2-1 TRBV9 TGTGCCACAGGAGGGGCCTATCACAATGAGCAGTTCTTC CATGGAYHNEQFF
TRBD1 . TRBJ1-1 TRBV29-1 TGCAGCGTTGAATCACGACAGGGAAGAGCTGAAGCTTTCTTT CSVESRQGRAEAFF
TRBD2 . TRBJ2-4 TRBV5-6 TGTGCCAGCAGCTTTCTAACTAGCGAAACCAAAAACATTCAGTACTTC CASSFLTSETKNIQYF
TRBD1 . TRBJ1-1 TRBV9 TGTGCCAGCAGCGTCGGACAGGTGAACACTGAAGCTTTCTTT CASSVGQVNTEAFF
. . TRBJ2-1 TRBV9 TGTGCCAGCAGCCTCTCGGGCGGGGGACAATATGAGCAGTTCTTC CASSLSGGGQYEQFF
. . TRBJ2-2 TRBV13 TGTGCCAGCAGCCCGGTCGGGTACGGGGAGCTGTTTTTT CASSPVGYGELFF
. . TRBJ2-1 TRBV7-9 TGTGCCAGCAGCTCCCCTACTTCGAACAATGAGCAGTTCTTC CASSSPTSNNEQFF
. . TRBJ2-7 TRBV30 TGTGCCTGGAGTGTACCGGGGGTGCAGTACTTC CAWSVPGVQYF
. . TRBJ1-4 TRBV7-9 TGTGCCAGCAGCTTTCCTGGCCAGGGTGCAACTAATGAAAAACTGTTTTTT CASSFPGQGATNEKLFF
TRBD2 . TRBJ2-3 TRBV7-9 TGTGCCAGCAGCTTGCTAGCGGGGGGGCTAGATACGCAGTATTTT CASSLLAGGLDTQYF
. . TRBJ2-2 TRBV7-6 TGTGCCAGCAGCTTATTGGCTCCGGGACACCTAAACACCGGGGAGCTGTTTTTT CASSLLAPGHLNTGELFF
. . TRBJ2-7 TRBV27 TGTGCCAGCAGTTTTGCGGCCTCCTACGAGCAGTACTTC CASSFAASYEQYF